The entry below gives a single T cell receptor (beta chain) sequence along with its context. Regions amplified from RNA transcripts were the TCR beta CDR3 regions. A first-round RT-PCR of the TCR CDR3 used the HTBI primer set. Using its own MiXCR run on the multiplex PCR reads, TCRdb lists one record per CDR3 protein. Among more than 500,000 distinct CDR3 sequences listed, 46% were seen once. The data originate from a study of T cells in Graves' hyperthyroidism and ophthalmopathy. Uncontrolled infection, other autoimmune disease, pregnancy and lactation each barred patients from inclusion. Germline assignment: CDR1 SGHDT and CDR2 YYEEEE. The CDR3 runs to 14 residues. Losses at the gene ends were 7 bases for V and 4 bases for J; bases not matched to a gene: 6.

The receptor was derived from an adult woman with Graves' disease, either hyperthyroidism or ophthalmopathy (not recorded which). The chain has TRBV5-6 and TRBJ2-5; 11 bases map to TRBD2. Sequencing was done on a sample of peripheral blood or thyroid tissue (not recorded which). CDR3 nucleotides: TGTGCCAGCTCCGGACTAGCGGGTCGAGAGACCCAGTACTTC. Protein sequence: CASSGLAGRETQYF.